This TCR beta chain derives from a study of T cells after yellow fever vaccination. The study's findings and limits: Overall, a small share of clonotypes was seen in both CD4 and CD8 compartments. Weaker, the secondary response had a peak occurring faster, on day 5 versus 15.

Remarks on this clonotype: Its antigen is not known.

Production of TCR cDNA was by 5'RACE template switching, which also added a universal primer site and UMIs. TCRdb processed the 5' RACE reads anew with MiXCR; each CDR3 protein has one entry. The repertoire holds around 530,000 distinct CDR3 sequences, with about a sixth as singletons. This CDR3 is 17 amino acids long. Trimming cost V 4 bases and J 5 bases; bases outside gene matches: 16. The source material was PBMCs, sampled around 5 days after the first yellow fever vaccination. The V call is TRBV12-3 or TRBV12-4, the J call TRBJ1-2, with 7 bases matching TRBD1. The clonotype comes from a man aged 18 to 30 who received the YFV17D yellow fever vaccine. This CDR3 reads CASSSPGGGDVGYGYTF. DNA for the CDR3: TGTGCCAGCAGTTCACCAGGGGGGGGCGATGTGGGGTATGGCTACACCTTC.